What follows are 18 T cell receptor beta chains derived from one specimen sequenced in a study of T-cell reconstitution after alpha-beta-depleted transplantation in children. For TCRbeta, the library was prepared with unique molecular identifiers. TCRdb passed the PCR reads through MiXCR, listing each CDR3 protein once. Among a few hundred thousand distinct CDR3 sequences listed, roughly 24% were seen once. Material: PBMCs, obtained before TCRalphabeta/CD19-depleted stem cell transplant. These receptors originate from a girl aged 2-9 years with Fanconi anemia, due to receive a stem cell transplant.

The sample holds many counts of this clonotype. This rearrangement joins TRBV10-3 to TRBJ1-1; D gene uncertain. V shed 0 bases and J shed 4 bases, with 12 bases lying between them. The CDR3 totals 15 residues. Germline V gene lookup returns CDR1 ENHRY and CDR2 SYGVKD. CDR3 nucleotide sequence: TGTGCCATCAGTGAGTCCCCATACTTGGGCACTGAAGCTTTCTTT. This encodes CAISESPYLGTEAFF.

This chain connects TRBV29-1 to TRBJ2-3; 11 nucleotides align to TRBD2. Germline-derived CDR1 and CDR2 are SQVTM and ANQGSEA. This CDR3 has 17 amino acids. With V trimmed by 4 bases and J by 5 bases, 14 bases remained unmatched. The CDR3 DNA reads TGCAGCGTTGGGTCCTGGGTAGCGGGGGGGCGAGGAGATACGCAGTATTTT. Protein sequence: CSVGSWVAGGRGDTQYF.

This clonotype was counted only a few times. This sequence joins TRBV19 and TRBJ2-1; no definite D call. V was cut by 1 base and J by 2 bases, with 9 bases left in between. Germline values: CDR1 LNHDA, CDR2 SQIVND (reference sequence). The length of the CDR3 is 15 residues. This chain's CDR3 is CASSIGRSPYNEQFF. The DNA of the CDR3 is TGTGCCAGTAGTATAGGCAGGAGCCCCTACAATGAGCAGTTCTTC. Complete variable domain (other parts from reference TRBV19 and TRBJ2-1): DGGITQSPKYLFRKEGQNVTLSCEQNLNHDAMYWYRQDPGQGLRLIYYSQIVNDFQKGDIAEGYSVSREKKESFPLTVTSAQKNPTAFYLCASSIGRSPYNEQFFGPGTRLTVL.

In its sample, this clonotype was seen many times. The CDR3 DNA is TGCAGTGCTAGAAGGAATGAGCAGTTCTTC. Translated: CSARRNEQFF. V is TRBV20-1 and J is TRBJ2-1, with D unclear. The CDR3 is 10 residues long. V lost 2 bases to trimming and J lost 7 bases, with 3 bases between them. CDR1 and CDR2 (germline): DFQATT, SNEGSKA (reference sequence).

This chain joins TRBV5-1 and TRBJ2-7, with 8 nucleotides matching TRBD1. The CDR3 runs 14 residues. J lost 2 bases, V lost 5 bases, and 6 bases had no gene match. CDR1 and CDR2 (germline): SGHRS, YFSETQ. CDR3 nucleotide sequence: TGCGCCAGCAGTAGGGGGACAGGCACCTACGAGCAGTACTTC. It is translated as CASSRGTGTYEQYF.

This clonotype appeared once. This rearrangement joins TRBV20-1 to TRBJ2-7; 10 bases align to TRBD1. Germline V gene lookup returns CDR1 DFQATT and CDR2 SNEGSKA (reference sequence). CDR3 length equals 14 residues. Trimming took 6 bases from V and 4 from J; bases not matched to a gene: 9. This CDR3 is CSAPKTGGWYEQYF. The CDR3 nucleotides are TGCAGTGCACCAAAGACAGGGGGCTGGTACGAGCAGTACTTC.

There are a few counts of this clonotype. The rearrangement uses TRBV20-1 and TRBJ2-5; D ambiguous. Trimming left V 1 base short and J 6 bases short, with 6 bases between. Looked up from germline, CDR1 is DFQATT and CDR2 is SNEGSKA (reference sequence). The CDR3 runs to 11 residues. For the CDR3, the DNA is TGCAGTGCTAGAGCTATTCAGACCCAGTACTTC. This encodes CSARAIQTQYF.

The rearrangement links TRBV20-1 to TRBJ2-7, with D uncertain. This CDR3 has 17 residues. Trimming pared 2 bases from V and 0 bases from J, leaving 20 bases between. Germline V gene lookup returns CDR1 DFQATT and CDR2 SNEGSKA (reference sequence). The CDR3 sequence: CSARIPPPQRSSYEQYF. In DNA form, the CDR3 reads TGCAGTGCTAGAATCCCACCTCCACAACGCAGCTCCTACGAGCAGTACTTC.

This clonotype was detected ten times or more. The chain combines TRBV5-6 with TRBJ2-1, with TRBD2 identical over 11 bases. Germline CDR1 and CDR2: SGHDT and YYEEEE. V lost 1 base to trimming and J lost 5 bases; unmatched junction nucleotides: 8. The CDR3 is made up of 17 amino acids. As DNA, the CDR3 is TGTGCCAGCAGCTTGCAAAATCTAGCGGGAGGAAACAATGAGCAGTTCTTC. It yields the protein CASSLQNLAGGNNEQFF. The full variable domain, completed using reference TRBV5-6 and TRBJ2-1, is DAGVTQSPTHLIKTRGQQVTLRCSPKSGHDTVSWYQQALGQGPQFIFQYYEEEERQRGNFPDRFSGHQFPNYSSELNVNALLLGDSALYLCASSLQNLAGGNNEQFFGPGTRLTVL.

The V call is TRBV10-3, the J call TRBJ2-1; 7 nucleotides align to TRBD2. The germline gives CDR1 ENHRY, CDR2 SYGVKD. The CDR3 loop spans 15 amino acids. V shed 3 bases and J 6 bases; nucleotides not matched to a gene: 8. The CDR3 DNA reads TGTGCCATCAGTGAACGCTTTGAGCGGGGCAATGAGCAGTTCTTC. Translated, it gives CAISERFERGNEQFF.

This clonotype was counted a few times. The CDR3 spells CASSSQKGTPSYEQYF. CDR3 coding DNA: TGTGCCAGCAGCTCCCAGAAGGGGACGCCCTCCTACGAGCAGTACTTC. V gene TRBV21-1 combines with J gene TRBJ2-7; no check of the table's D call, TRBD1, against the DNA was made. TRBV21-1 is classified as a pseudogene. The CDR3 spans 16 residues.

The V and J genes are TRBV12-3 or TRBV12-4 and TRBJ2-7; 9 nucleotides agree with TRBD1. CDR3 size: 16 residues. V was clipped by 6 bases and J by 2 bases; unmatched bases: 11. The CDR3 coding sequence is TGTGCCAGCAGCGTCCTCGTAGGGACAGGGCCCTACGAGCAGTACTTC. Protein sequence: CASSVLVGTGPYEQYF.

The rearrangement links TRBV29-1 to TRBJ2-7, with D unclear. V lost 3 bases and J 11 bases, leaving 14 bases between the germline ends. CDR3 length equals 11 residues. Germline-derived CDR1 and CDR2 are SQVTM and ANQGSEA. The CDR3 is CSVEDRGVKYF. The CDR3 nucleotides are TGCAGCGTTGAGGATCGCGGAGTAAAGTACTTC.

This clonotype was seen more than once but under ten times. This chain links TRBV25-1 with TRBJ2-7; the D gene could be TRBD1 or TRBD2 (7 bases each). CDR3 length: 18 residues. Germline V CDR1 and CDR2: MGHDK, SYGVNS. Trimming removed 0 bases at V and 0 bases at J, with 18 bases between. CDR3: CASSEYGLGGDSSYEQYF. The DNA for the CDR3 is TGTGCCAGCAGTGAATACGGATTAGGGGGGGACAGCTCCTACGAGCAGTACTTC.

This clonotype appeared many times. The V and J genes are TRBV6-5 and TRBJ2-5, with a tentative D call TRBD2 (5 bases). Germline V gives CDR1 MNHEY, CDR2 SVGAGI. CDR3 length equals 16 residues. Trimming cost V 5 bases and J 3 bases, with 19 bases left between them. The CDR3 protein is CASSLWTLDFKETQYF. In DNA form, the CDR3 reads TGTGCCAGCAGTCTATGGACCCTGGACTTTAAAGAGACCCAGTACTTC.

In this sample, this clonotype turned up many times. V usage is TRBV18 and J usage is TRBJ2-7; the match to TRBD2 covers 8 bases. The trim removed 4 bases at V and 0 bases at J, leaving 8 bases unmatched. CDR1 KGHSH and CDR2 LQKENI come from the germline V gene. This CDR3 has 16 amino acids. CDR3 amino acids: CASSRGAGGSSYEQYF. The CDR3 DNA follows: TGTGCCAGCTCACGCGGGGCGGGAGGTTCCTCCTACGAGCAGTACTTC.

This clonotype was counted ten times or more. CDR3 DNA: TGTGCCATCAGTGAACGGGACGGAATCTACAATGAGCAGTTCTTC. Translating gives CAISERDGIYNEQFF. This chain uses TRBV10-3 with TRBJ2-1, with D possibly called TRBD1 or TRBD2 (5 bases each). Germline loops: CDR1 ENHRY, CDR2 SYGVKD. V dropped 3 bases and J dropped 3 bases, with 12 bases sitting between them. The CDR3 spans 15 residues.

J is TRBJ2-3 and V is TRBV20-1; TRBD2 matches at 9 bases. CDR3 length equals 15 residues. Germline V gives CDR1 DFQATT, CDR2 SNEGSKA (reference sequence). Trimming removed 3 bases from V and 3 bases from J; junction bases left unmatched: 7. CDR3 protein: CSARAASGVTDTQYF. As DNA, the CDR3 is TGCAGTGCTAGGGCGGCTAGCGGGGTAACAGATACGCAGTATTTT.